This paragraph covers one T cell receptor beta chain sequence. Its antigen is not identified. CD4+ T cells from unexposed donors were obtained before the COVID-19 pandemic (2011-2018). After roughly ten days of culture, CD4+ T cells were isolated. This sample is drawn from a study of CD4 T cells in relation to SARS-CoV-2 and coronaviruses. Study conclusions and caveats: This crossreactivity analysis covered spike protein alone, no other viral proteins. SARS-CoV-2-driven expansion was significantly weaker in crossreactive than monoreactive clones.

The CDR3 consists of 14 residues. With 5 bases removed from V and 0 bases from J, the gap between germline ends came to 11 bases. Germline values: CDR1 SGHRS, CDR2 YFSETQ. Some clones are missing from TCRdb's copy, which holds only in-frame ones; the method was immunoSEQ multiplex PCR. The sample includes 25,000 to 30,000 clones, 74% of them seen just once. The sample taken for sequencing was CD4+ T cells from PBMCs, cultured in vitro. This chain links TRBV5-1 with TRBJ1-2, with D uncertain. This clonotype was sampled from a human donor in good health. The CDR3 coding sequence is TGCGCCAGCAGGCGGACCTATACTAACTATGGCTACACCTTC. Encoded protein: CASRRTYTNYGYTF.